A selection of T cell receptor beta chains follows, all from one sample in a study of shared clonotypes between healthy human individuals. The repertoire was sequenced with immunoSEQ multiplex PCR; TCRdb's copy has only in-frame clones and lacks some. The sample has under 600,000 clones, 95% to 98% seen once. Sequencing was carried out using naive CD8+ T cells sorted from blood. The receptor source for this set is a man younger than 40 in good health. Each CDR3 is given with its conserved first and last residue. The D gene is left open where the match is weak. A clone size is listed for some rows: how often the clone was seen (once, few, many), or a class if it is expanded.

NA | TRBJ2-1 | NA | TRBV5-1 | TGCGCCAGCAGCTTGGCCCGGGATGAGCAGTTCTTC | CASSLARDEQFF
NA | TRBJ2-7 | NA | TRBV29-1 | TGCAGCGTTGAGGGATTGGGCGGGTCTCCCTACGAGCAGTACTTC | CSVEGLGGSPYEQYF
NA | TRBJ1-5 | NA | TRBV18 | TGTGCCAGCTCACCTGAAGGGGGGGTACGGGCGCAGCCCCAGCATTTT | CASSPEGGVRAQPQHF
NA | TRBJ2-7 | NA | TRBV4-3 | TGCGCCAGCAGCCAAGACTCGAGCTACGAGCAGTACTTC | CASSQDSSYEQYF
once | TRBJ2-5 | NA | TRBV28 | TGTGCCAGCAGCCAATTAGCGTTAGAGAATGAGACCCAGTACTTC | CASSQLALENETQYF
NA | TRBJ2-1 | TRBD2 | TRBV27 | TGTGCCAGCAGTTTATTGCCGACTAGCGGGATCATAAATGAGCAGTTCTTC | CASSLLPTSGIINEQFF
NA | TRBJ2-1 | NA | TRBV7-8 | TGTGCCAGCAGCTTAACAGCATACAATGAGCAGTTCTTC | CASSLTAYNEQFF
NA | TRBJ2-7 | NA | TRBV29-1 | TGCAGCGTTGAAGATCCCAGCCAGGGGATACCCTACGAGCAGTACTTC | CSVEDPSQGIPYEQYF
NA | TRBJ1-1 | NA | TRBV28 | TGTGCCAGCAGTTATAGAGATTACACTGAAGCTTTCTTT | CASSYRDYTEAFF
NA | TRBJ2-1 | NA | TRBV19 | TGTGCCAGTAGTATCGCCCTGAACAATGAGCAGTTCTTC | CASSIALNNEQFF
NA | TRBJ2-3 | TRBD2 | TRBV9 | TGTGCCAGCAGCCCCGCGGCTAGCGGCTACACAGATACGCAGTATTTT | CASSPAASGYTDTQYF
NA | TRBJ1-2 | NA | TRBV2 | TGTGCCAGCAGACAGGGTAACTATGGCTACACCTTC | CASRQGNYGYTF
NA | TRBJ2-1 | TRBD1 | TRBV5-1 | TGCGCCAGCAGCTTTTTAGTTAGGACAGGGAACTACAATGAGCAGTTCTTC | CASSFLVRTGNYNEQFF
NA | TRBJ1-2 | NA | TRBV7-9 | TGTGCCAGCAGCTTAGGGGCAGAAGCTAACTATGGCTACACCTTC | CASSLGAEANYGYTF
NA | TRBJ2-7 | NA | TRBV4-3 | TGCGCCAGCAGCCACACCTCTGGGCGCCTCCCCGACGAGCAGTACTTC | CASSHTSGRLPDEQYF
NA | TRBJ2-1 | NA | TRBV29-1 | TGCAGCGTTGAAGACTATACCTACAATGAGCAGTTCTTC | CSVEDYTYNEQFF
NA | TRBJ2-1 | TRBD1 | TRBV27 | TGTGCCAGCAGCCTCACAGGGGGCCTAAATGAGCAGTTCTTC | CASSLTGGLNEQFF
NA | TRBJ2-7 | TRBD1 | TRBV29-1 | TGCAGCGGGTGGACAGGGGACTACGAGCAGTACTTC | CSGWTGDYEQYF
NA | TRBJ2-5 | TRBD1 | TRBV13 | TGTGCCAGCAGCGTATCCGGGACAGAACTTTCCATAGTAGAGGAGACCCAGTACTTC | CASSVSGTELSIVEETQYF
NA | TRBJ2-7 | TRBD2 | TRBV6-5 | TGTGCCAGCAGTTTAGCGGGAGGCCCCTACGAGCAGTACTTC | CASSLAGGPYEQYF
NA | TRBJ2-7 | NA | TRBV27 | TGTGCCAGCAGTTTGGCCTCACTGGGATACGAGCAGTACTTC | CASSLASLGYEQYF
NA | TRBJ2-1 | TRBD2 | TRBV7-6 | TGTGCCAGCAGCCCACGACCCGGGACTAGCGGGAGGCAGGGTGAGCAGTTCTTC | CASSPRPGTSGRQGEQFF